This TCR beta chain appears in the sequencing data of a study of T cell repertoires in cytomegalovirus infection. In the study overall: Indications came from public TCR beta signatures; they pointed to CMV infection and to a matching HLA type.

The CDR3 covers 15 residues. V lost 5 bases, J lost 7 bases, and 10 bases stayed unmatched. The germline V gene has CDR1 SGHTA and CDR2 FQGNSA. A few counts support this clonotype. Its antigen is not identified. Study results and limitations: The ex vivo response was dominated by HLA-C-restricted CMV-specific TCR beta clonotypes. Carriage of CMV together with the relevant HLA was identifiable through cumulative public TCR beta family frequency.

TCRdb redid the calling of the reads with MiXCR, one entry per CDR3 protein. Of 150,000 to 200,000 distinct CDR3 sequences listed, over 15% are singletons. This chain uses TRBV7-2 with TRBJ2-2, with 7 bases that match TRBD2. The sequence came from a human donor in good health (CMV status not recorded). Some clones in this sample may be carry-over from other donors' samples. Sequencing used CD8+ T cells from PBMCs. This CDR3 reads CASSLGLVEVGELFF. As DNA, the CDR3 is TGTGCCAGCAGCCTCGGACTAGTCGAGGTCGGGGAGCTGTTTTTT.